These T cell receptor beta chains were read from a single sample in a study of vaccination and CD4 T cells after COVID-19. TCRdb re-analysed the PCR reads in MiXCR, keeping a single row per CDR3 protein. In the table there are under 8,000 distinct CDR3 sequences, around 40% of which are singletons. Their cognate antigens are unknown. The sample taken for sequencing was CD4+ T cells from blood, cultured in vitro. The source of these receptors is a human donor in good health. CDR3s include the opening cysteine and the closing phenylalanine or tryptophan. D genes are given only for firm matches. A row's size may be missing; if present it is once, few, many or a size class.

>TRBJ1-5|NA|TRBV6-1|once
TGTGCCAGCAGTGAAGGGACAGCGACACTCCAGCATTTT
CASSEGTATLQHF
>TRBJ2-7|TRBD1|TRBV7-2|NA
TGTGCCAGCAATTCCGGGACAGGGGAATTCGAGCAGTACTTC
CASNSGTGEFEQYF
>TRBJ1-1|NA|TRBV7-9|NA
TGTGCCAGCAGCCCTAATAGGGGGGGAACTGAAGCTTTCTTT
CASSPNRGGTEAFF
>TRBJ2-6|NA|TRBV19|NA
TGTGCCACCGGGCGAGACTCTGGGGCCAACGTCCTGACTTTC
CATGRDSGANVLTF
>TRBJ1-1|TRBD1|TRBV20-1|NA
TGCAGTGCTGGAACAGGGGCGCGGGTGAACACTGAAGCTTTCTTT
CSAGTGARVNTEAFF
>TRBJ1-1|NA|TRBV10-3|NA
TGTGCCATGGCACGAGGGTCGAACACTGAAGCTTTCTTT
CAMARGSNTEAFF
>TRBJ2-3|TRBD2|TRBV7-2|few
TGTGCCAGCAGCGGAGCTAGCGGGAGGGCGTTCTCAGATACGCAGTATTTT
CASSGASGRAFSDTQYF
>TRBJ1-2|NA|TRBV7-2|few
TGTGCCAGCAGCTTAGCTCCGGACAGCCTTGGTGGCTACACCTTC
CASSLAPDSLGGYTF
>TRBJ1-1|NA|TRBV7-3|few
TGTGCCAGCAGCTTATCCAGGGCTGACACTGAAGCTTTCTTT
CASSLSRADTEAFF
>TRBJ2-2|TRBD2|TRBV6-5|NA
TGTGCCAGCAGTTACCTAAACCCAGGACTAGCGGGAAACGGGGAGCTGTTTTTT
CASSYLNPGLAGNGELFF
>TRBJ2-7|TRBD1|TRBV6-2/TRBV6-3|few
TGTGCCAGCAGTTCCCGCGGGACAGGGAAGAAGGCCTACGAGCAGTACTTC
CASSSRGTGKKAYEQYF
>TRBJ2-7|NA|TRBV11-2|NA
TGTGCCAGCAGCTTTAACAGGGTAAGCGGCGAGCAGTACTTC
CASSFNRVSGEQYF
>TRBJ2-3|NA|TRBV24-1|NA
TGTGCCACCAGTGACCGTATCGGGCGCACAGATACGCAGTATTTT
CATSDRIGRTDTQYF
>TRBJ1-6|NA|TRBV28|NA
TGTGCCAGCAGTCCCCCGATGCCACCCCTCCACTTT
CASSPPMPPLHF
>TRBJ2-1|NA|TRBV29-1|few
TGCAGCGTGCGAGGGGCGAATGAGCAGTTCTTC
CSVRGANEQFF
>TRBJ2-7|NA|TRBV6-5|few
TGTGCCAGCAGTTACCGCGGGCCGGGCTCCGAGCAGTACTTC
CASSYRGPGSEQYF
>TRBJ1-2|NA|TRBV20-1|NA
TGCAGTGCTAGATTCCTTGGTCCGAATGGCTATGGCTACACCTTC
CSARFLGPNGYGYTF
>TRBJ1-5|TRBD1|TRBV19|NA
TGTGCCAGCGGACAGGGTCGGCAGCCCCAGCATTTT
CASGQGRQPQHF
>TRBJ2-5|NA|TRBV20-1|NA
TGCAGTGCGAGGACGGGAGCCGAGACCCAGTACTTC
CSARTGAETQYF
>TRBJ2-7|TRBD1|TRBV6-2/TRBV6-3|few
TGTGCCAGCGGGACAGTCGTCTACGAGCAGTACTTC
CASGTVVYEQYF
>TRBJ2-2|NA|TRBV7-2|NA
TGTGCCAGCAGCTTAGGCGTGAACACCGGGGAGCTGTTTTTT
CASSLGVNTGELFF
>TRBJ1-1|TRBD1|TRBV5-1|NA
TGCGCCAGCAGCTCCGGGACAGGGTTCGCTGAAGCTTTCTTT
CASSSGTGFAEAFF
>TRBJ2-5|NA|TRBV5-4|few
TGTGCCAGCAGCTTTCGTAGCGGCCAAGAGACCCAGTACTTC
CASSFRSGQETQYF
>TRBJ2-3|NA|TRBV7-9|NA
TGTGCCAGCACCCCGAGGTGGCGGGACGCCCCAGATACGCAGTATTTT
CASTPRWRDAPDTQYF
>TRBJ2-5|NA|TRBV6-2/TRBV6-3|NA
TGTGCCAGCAGCACCGCTCAGGGGGGTAAAGAGACCCAGCACTTC
CASSTAQGGKETQHF
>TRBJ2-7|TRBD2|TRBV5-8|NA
TGTGCCAGCAGCTTCCCTAGCGGGGGCGCGAGATACGAGCAGTACTTC
CASSFPSGGARYEQYF
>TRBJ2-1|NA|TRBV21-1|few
TGTGCCAGCAGCAGGACTAGCGGGAGAGGGAATGAGCAGTTCTTC
CASSRTSGRGNEQFF
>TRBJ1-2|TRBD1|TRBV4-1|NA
TGCGCCAGCAGCCAGGGACAGGGGGCTTGGGAATATGGCTACACCTTC
CASSQGQGAWEYGYTF
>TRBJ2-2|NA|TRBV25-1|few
TGTGCCAGCAGTGACAGGGCAGTAGGGACCGGGGAGCTGTTTTTT
CASSDRAVGTGELFF
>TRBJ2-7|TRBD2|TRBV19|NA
TGTGCCAGTAGTATGAGGAGCGGGAGGGCTGGAGAGCAGTACTTC
CASSMRSGRAGEQYF
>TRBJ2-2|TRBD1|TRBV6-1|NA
TGTGCCAGCAGAAAAGGACAGGGTTCGAACACCGGGGAGCTGTTTTTT
CASRKGQGSNTGELFF
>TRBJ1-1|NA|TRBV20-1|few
TGCAGTGCGCCAAGGGGCGGGGCGAACACTGAAGCTTTCTTT
CSAPRGGANTEAFF
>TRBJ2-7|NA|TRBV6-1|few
TGTGCCAGCAGTAGCACGTTGGGGTACGAGCAGTACTTC
CASSSTLGYEQYF
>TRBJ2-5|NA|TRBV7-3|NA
TGTGCCAGCAGTGTGACCGGGGCGGAGACCCAGTACTTC
CASSVTGAETQYF
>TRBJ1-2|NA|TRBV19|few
TGTGCCAGTAGTATTGCGGTCAATGGGGCCTATGGCTACACCTTC
CASSIAVNGAYGYTF
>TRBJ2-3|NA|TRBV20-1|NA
TGCAGTGCTCTTACAGGGGATACGCAGTATTTT
CSALTGDTQYF
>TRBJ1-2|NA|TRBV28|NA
TGTGCCAGCAGTCCCAGACAGTATGGCTACACCTTC
CASSPRQYGYTF
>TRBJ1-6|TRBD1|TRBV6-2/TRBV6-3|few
TGTGCCAGCAGAGCAGGGGGGGGCGATTCACCCCTCCACTTT
CASRAGGGDSPLHF
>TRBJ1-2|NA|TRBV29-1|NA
TGCAGCGTTGATTGGGACACCCCTTCTCTCACCTTC
CSVDWDTPSLTF
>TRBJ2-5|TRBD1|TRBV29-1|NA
TGCAGCGTGGGGGTTGGACAGGGGCATTACCAAGAGACCCAGTACTTC
CSVGVGQGHYQETQYF
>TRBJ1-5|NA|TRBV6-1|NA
TGTGCCAGCAACCCCCCCGAGGGCGGTGGGGTTTATAGCAATCAGCCCCAGCATTTT
CASNPPEGGGVYSNQPQHF
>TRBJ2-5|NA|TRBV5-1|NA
TGCGCCAGCAGCCTTTCAGGGACACCCCAAGAGACCCAGTACTTC
CASSLSGTPQETQYF